This is a list of T cell receptor beta chains from one sample in a study of blood T cell repertoires in COVID-19. Assay: immunoSEQ multiplex PCR; the TCRdb copy retains only in-frame clones and omits some. Here the sample spans fewer than 150,000 clones, roughly 80% being singletons. Source material: peripheral blood. The receptors here all came from an elderly woman in a cohort sampled during active or convalescent COVID-19. CDR3s include the opening cysteine and the closing phenylalanine or tryptophan. The D gene is left open where the match is weak. Clone size is stated in some rows and not others, as once, few, many or a class when expanded.

>TRBJ1-1|NA|NA|TRBV7-2
CASSLAGQNTEAFF
TGTGCCAGCAGCTTAGCTGGACAGAACACTGAAGCTTTCTTT
>TRBJ1-1|NA|NA|TRBV19
CASSIVFRGAGTEAFF
TGTGCCAGTAGTATAGTATTCAGGGGTGCCGGCACTGAAGCTTTCTTT
>TRBJ1-2|NA|NA|TRBV5-1
CASSLGVLNYGYTF
TGCGCCAGCAGCTTAGGGGTACTTAACTATGGCTACACCTTC
>TRBJ2-5|NA|NA|TRBV5-1
CASSLNRLTQETQYF
TGCGCCAGCAGCTTGAACAGGCTGACTCAAGAGACCCAGTACTTC
>TRBJ2-6|TRBD1|NA|TRBV30
CAWRFTGVNVLTF
TGTGCCTGGAGGTTTACAGGGGTCAACGTCCTGACTTTC
>TRBJ2-5|TRBD1|once|TRBV7-7
CASSLAGQGETQYF
TGTGCTAGCAGCTTAGCGGGACAGGGGGAGACCCAGTACTTC
>TRBJ1-1|NA|NA|TRBV12-3/TRBV12-4
CASNRQENTEAFF
TGTGCCAGCAATCGACAGGAAAACACTGAAGCTTTCTTT
>TRBJ2-2|NA|NA|TRBV6-5
CASSYSPGANTGELFF
TGTGCCAGCAGTTACTCTCCAGGCGCGAACACCGGGGAGCTGTTTTTT
>TRBJ2-3|TRBD2|NA|TRBV7-2
CASSLLGGGLDTQYF
TGTGCCAGCAGCTTATTAGGCGGGGGTTTAGATACGCAGTATTTT
>TRBJ1-6|TRBD1|NA|TRBV14
CASSQELGTGRDSPLHF
TGTGCCAGCAGCCAAGAACTAGGGACAGGGAGGGATTCACCCCTCCACTTT
>TRBJ1-4|TRBD1|NA|TRBV28
CASSPRTGVNEKLFF
TGTGCCAGCAGTCCACGGACAGGGGTTAATGAAAAACTGTTTTTT
>TRBJ1-5|TRBD1|few|TRBV19
CASRKGAGGQPQHF
TGTGCCAGTAGGAAGGGGGCAGGGGGCCAGCCCCAGCATTTT
>TRBJ1-3|NA|once|TRBV5-1
CASSFEGSGNTIYF
TGCGCCAGCAGCTTTGAGGGCTCTGGAAACACCATATATTTT
>TRBJ1-6|TRBD1|NA|TRBV10-3
CAISTDRVNNSPLHF
TGTGCCATCAGTACCGACAGGGTTAATAATTCACCCCTCCACTTT
>TRBJ2-3|NA|NA|TRBV7-9
CASTSEGDTQYF
TGTGCCAGCACCAGCGAGGGAGATACGCAGTATTTT
>TRBJ1-2|NA|few|TRBV29-1
CSVEALGGYGYTF
TGCAGCGTTGAAGCTTTGGGAGGCTATGGCTACACCTTC
>TRBJ1-4|NA|few|TRBV2
CASSVRQGTNEKLFF
TGTGCCAGCAGTGTCCGGCAGGGGACTAATGAAAAACTGTTTTTT
>TRBJ2-5|NA|NA|TRBV7-7
CASSLGGVGGKETQYF
TGTGCCAGCAGCTTAGGGGGGGTCGGGGGAAAAGAGACCCAGTACTTC
>TRBJ1-1|TRBD1|NA|TRBV19
CASSRGQPNTEAFF
TGTGCCAGTAGCCGGGGACAGCCGAACACTGAAGCTTTCTTT
>TRBJ2-3|NA|NA|TRBV25-1
CASSEHSTDTQYF
TGTGCCAGCAGTGAACACTCCACAGATACGCAGTATTTT
>TRBJ2-1|NA|once|TRBV7-2
CASSLGFRDPSYEQFF
TGTGCCAGCAGCTTAGGGTTCCGGGATCCGTCGTATGAGCAGTTCTTC
>TRBJ1-2|TRBD1|NA|TRBV7-2
CASSLGTGGYGYTF
TGTGCCAGCAGCTTGGGGACAGGGGGCTATGGCTACACCTTC
>TRBJ2-7|NA|NA|TRBV7-2
CASSLASGLHYEQYF
TGTGCCAGCAGCTTAGCATCGGGACTGCACTACGAGCAGTACTTC